The clone carrying this TCR beta chain was recorded a few times. No antigen is known for it. This specimen comes from a study of CD8 T cells in ankylosing spondylitis. Study-wide results and caveats: According to the report, clones linked to the disease were significantly enriched in matched synovial fluid samples taken from ankylosing spondylitis patients. Eight or nine highly homologous variants made up a TCR beta motif that seemed to typify ankylosing spondylitis blood.

A single record per CDR3 protein comes from TCRdb applying MiXCR to the 5' RACE reads. The sample shows fewer than 750,000 distinct CDR3 sequences, around a fifth of them seen only once. V shed 7 bases and J 4 bases; nucleotides not matched to a gene: 6. The V gene's germline CDR1 is MNHEY and CDR2 SMNVEV (reference sequence). This CDR3 region has 13 residues. The gene calls are TRBV27 and TRBJ2-7; 8 bases map to TRBD1. This TCR came from a male donor with ankylosing spondylitis. Sequenced: blood, either unsorted or a sorted T cell fraction (not recorded which). The CDR3 is CASKVTGEYEQYF. As DNA, the CDR3 is TGTGCCAGCAAGGTGACAGGGGAATACGAGCAGTACTTC.